The clone carrying this T cell receptor beta chain has a count of ten or more. Its specificity is not known. CDR3 length: 11 residues. Germline loops: CDR1 SEHNR, CDR2 FQNEAQ (reference sequence). With 1 base removed from V and 10 bases from J, the gap between germline ends came to 5 bases. Profiling relied on immunoSEQ multiplex PCR, and the TCRdb table lists in-frame clones only, not all of them. The sample carries 56,000 or so clones, approximately 79% recorded once. The data were obtained in a study of radiotherapy plus CTLA-4 blockade in lung cancer. Findings and caveats of the study: Peripheral blood showed expansion of tumor-derived TCR clones after radiotherapy and ipilimumab.

V is TRBV7-9 and J is TRBJ2-1; D is unresolved. The material sequenced was peripheral blood, taken from a patient treated with radiotherapy plus ipilimumab. The clonotype originates from a human donor with non-small cell lung cancer who had a complete response to radiotherapy plus ipilimumab. As DNA, the CDR3 is TGTGCCAGCAGCTTAGGCAGAGAGCAGTTCTTC. Translated: CASSLGREQFF.